The entry that follows covers one T cell receptor (beta chain) sequence. What it binds is unknown. This sample is part of a study of cytomegalovirus exposure and HLA in healthy donors. The study ran its PCR with 60 Vbeta and 13 Jbeta primers. Data came from immunoSEQ multiplex PCR; TCRdb stores just in-frame clones and leaves some out. The table records 150,000 or so clones, roughly 80% of them present only once. General observations from the study: The study listed some 160 cytomegalovirus-associated TCR beta chains.

Each donor was nominally healthy when sampled (though unrecorded immune exposures were likely). The CDR3 runs to 12 residues. Germline V gene data show CDR1 as GTSNPN and CDR2 as SVGIG (reference sequence). Trimming stripped 2 bases from V and 7 bases from J, with 11 bases between. Material for sequencing was PBMCs. The gene calls are TRBV30 and TRBJ1-2, with a possible D match to TRBD1 (6 bases). The receptor comes from a man under 40 in good health and CMV-seropositive. The DNA for the CDR3 is TGTGCCTGGAGTCTAACAGGGTTTGGCTACACCTTC. Amino acid sequence: CAWSLTGFGYTF.